The source of this T cell receptor beta chain is a study of T cells expressing NK-cell markers. Study in general: Each TCR beta repertoire originated in sorted T cells that were CD3+CD56+NKG2C+, CD3+CD56+NKG2C- or CD3+CD56-NKG2C+.

For TCR beta, cDNA was produced by 5'RACE template switching with UMIs. TCRdb re-called the 5' RACE reads and shows each CDR3 protein once, DNA omitted. The sample is made up of 16,000 or so distinct CDR3 sequences, and the top ten hold 59% of it. The V gene's germline CDR1 is SGHKS and CDR2 YYEKEE (reference sequence). This CDR3 region has 12 residues. This receptor was taken from a man between 18 and 69 years old in good health. The source material was blood T cells: a sorted CD56 or NKG2C T cell subset, CD4+ or CD8+ T cells, or bulk PBMC T cells (not recorded which). V gene TRBV5-5 combines with J gene TRBJ2-2; no DNA is available, so the TRBD2 call from TCRdb remains unchecked. The CDR3 here is CASSTSLVELFF.